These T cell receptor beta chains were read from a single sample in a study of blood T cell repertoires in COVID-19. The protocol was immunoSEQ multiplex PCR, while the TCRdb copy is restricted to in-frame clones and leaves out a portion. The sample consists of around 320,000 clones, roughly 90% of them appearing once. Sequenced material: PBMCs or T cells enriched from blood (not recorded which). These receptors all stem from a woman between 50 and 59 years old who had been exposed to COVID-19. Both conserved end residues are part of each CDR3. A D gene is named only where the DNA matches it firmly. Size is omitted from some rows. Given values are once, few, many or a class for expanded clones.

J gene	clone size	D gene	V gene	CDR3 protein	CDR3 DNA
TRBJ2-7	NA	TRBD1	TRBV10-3	CAISESGQAIGQDEQYF	TGTGCCATCAGTGAGTCGGGACAGGCTATCGGTCAGGACGAGCAGTACTTC
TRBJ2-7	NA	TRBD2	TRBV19	CASSSRGAGEQYF	TGTGCCAGTAGTTCGCGGGGGGCTGGGGAGCAGTACTTC
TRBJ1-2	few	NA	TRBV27	CASSLEGNYGYTF	TGTGCCAGCAGTTTAGAGGGTAACTATGGCTACACCTTC
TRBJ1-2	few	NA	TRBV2	CASREGRDYGYTF	TGTGCCAGCAGGGAGGGACGGGACTATGGCTACACCTTC
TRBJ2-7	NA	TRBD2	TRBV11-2	CASSLHSSGGVEQYF	TGTGCCAGCAGCTTACATTCTAGCGGGGGTGTAGAGCAGTACTTC
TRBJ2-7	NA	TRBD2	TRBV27	CATSGGGSYEQYF	TGTGCCACCTCGGGGGGGGGTTCCTACGAGCAGTACTTC
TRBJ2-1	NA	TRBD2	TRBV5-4	CASSPSASGGLNEQFF	TGTGCCAGCAGCCCCTCGGCTAGCGGGGGACTAAATGAGCAGTTCTTC
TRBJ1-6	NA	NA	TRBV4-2	CASSQVNTEDSPLHF	TGTGCCAGCAGCCAAGTGAACACCGAGGATTCACCCCTCCACTTT
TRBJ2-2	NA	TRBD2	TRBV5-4	CASSPGGSNTGELFF	TGTGCCAGCAGCCCCGGGGGGTCGAACACCGGGGAGCTGTTTTTT
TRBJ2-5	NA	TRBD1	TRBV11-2	CASSLQGVQETQYF	TGTGCCAGCAGCCTACAGGGGGTCCAAGAGACCCAGTACTTC
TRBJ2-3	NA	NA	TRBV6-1	CASSEVSVLGTDTQYF	TGTGCCAGCAGTGAAGTCTCGGTCCTCGGGACAGATACGCAGTATTTT
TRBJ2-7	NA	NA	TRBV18	CASSPYEVIREQYF	TGTGCCAGCTCACCCTATGAGGTAATCCGAGAGCAGTACTTC
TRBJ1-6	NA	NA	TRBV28	CASSFLLAGNSPLHF	TGTGCCAGCAGTTTCCTCCTAGCGGGGAATTCACCCCTCCACTTT
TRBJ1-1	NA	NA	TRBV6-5	CASSYSGGRGTEAFF	TGTGCCAGCAGTTACTCGGGGGGGCGCGGCACTGAAGCTTTCTTT
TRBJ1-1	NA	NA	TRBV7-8	CASSNRENTEAFF	TGTGCCAGCAGCAACCGGGAGAACACTGAAGCTTTCTTT
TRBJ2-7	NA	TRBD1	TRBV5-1	CASSSGQGAYEQYF	TGCGCCAGCAGTTCGGGACAGGGGGCCTACGAGCAGTACTTC
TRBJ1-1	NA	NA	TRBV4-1	CASSHRMMRDTEAFF	TGCGCCAGCAGCCACAGGATGATGCGGGACACTGAAGCTTTCTTT
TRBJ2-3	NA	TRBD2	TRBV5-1	CASSLGGGASTDTQYF	TGCGCCAGCAGCTTGGGCGGGGGAGCTAGCACAGATACGCAGTATTTT
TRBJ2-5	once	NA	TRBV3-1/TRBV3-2	CASSQEWGSQETQYF	TGTGCCAGCAGCCAAGAGTGGGGCTCCCAAGAGACCCAGTACTTC
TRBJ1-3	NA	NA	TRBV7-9	CASSPSASSGNTIYF	TGTGCCAGCAGCCCCTCGGCTAGCTCTGGAAACACCATATATTTT
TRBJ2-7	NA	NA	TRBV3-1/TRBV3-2	CASSQYPSPHYSYEQYF	TGTGCCAGCAGCCAATACCCCTCCCCCCACTACTCCTACGAGCAGTACTTC
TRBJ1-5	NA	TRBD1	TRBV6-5	CASSSDRGRRPQHF	TGTGCCAGCAGCTCGGACAGGGGCCGGAGGCCCCAGCATTTT
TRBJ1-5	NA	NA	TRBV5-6	CASSLQVSSNNQPQHF	TGTGCCAGCAGCTTACAGGTCTCCTCTAACAATCAGCCCCAGCATTTT
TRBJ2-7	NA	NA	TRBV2	CASKGLGTDPYEQYF	TGTGCCAGCAAGGGACTCGGGACAGACCCCTACGAGCAGTACTTC
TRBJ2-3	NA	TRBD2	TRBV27	CASSSSRLAISTDTQYF	TGTGCCAGCAGTTCCTCCCGACTAGCTATTAGCACAGATACGCAGTATTTT
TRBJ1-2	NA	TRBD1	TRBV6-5	CASSRTGIANYGYTF	TGTGCCAGCAGTAGGACAGGGATCGCTAACTATGGCTACACCTTC
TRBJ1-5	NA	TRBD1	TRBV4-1	CASSIRQGPEPQHF	TGCGCCAGCAGCATACGACAGGGGCCGGAGCCCCAGCATTTT
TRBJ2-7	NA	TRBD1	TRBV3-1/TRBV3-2	CASSLSTGGTYEQYF	TGTGCCAGCAGCCTCTCGACAGGGGGAACCTACGAGCAGTACTTC
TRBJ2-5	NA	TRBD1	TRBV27	CASSHGTRDRGQWETQYF	TGTGCCAGCAGTCACGGCACTCGGGACAGGGGGCAGTGGGAGACCCAGTACTTC
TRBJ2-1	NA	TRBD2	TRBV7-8	CASSLVGGGANEQFF	TGTGCCAGCAGCTTAGTTGGCGGGGGGGCGAATGAGCAGTTCTTC
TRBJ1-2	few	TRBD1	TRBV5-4	CASSPLDRGHGYTF	TGTGCCAGCAGCCCGCTTGACAGGGGGCACGGCTACACCTTC
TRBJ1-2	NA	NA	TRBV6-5	CASRGSSGYTF	TGTGCCAGCCGAGGCTCGTCTGGCTACACCTTC
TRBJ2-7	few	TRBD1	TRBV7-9	CASSSPGQGPYEQYF	TGTGCCAGCAGCTCTCCGGGACAGGGGCCCTACGAGCAGTACTTC
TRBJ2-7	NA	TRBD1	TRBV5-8	CASSGDRGLYEQYF	TGTGCCAGCAGCGGCGACAGGGGGCTGTACGAGCAGTACTTC
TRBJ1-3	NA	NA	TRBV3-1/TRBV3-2	CASSQGGEVHSGNTIYF	TGTGCCAGCAGCCAAGGAGGGGAGGTTCACTCTGGAAACACCATATATTTT
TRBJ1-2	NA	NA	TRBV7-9	CASSLSPNYGYTF	TGTGCCAGCAGCCTAAGTCCTAACTATGGCTACACCTTC
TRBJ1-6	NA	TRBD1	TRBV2	CASSTQGAGNSPLHF	TGTGCCAGCAGTACACAGGGGGCCGGTAATTCACCCCTCCACTTT
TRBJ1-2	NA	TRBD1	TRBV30	CVHRGGGYTF	TGTGTCCACAGGGGCGGCGGCTACACCTTC
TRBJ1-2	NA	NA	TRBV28	CASSPKYRSYGYTF	TGTGCCAGCAGTCCAAAGTACAGGAGCTATGGCTACACCTTC
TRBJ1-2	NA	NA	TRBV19	CASSIQGTRPNYGYTF	TGTGCCAGTAGTATACAGGGTACAAGACCTAACTATGGCTACACCTTC
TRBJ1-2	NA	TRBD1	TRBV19	CASSRGQGYGYTF	TGTGCCAGTAGTAGAGGACAGGGCTATGGCTACACCTTC
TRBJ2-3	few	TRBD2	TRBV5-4	CASSKGTSGGASTDTQYF	TGTGCCAGCAGCAAGGGGACTAGCGGGGGGGCCTCTACAGATACGCAGTATTTT
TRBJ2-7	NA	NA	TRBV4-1	CASSQEVAHSYEQYF	TGCGCCAGCAGCCAAGAGGTAGCGCACTCCTACGAGCAGTACTTC
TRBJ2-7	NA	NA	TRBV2	CASKGTYEQYF	TGTGCCAGCAAGGGGACCTACGAGCAGTACTTC
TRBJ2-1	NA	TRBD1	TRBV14	CASSPLRTGGRPYNEQFF	TGTGCCAGCAGCCCCCTAAGGACAGGGGGCAGGCCCTACAATGAGCAGTTCTTC
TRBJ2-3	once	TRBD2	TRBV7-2	CASSLGAGVGQYF	TGTGCCAGCAGCTTAGGGGCGGGGGTCGGGCAGTATTTT
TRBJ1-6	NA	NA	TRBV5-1	CASSPSDSYNSPLHF	TGCGCCAGCAGCCCATCAGACTCCTATAATTCACCCCTCCACTTT
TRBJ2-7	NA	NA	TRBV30	CAWSVQGLYEQYF	TGTGCCTGGAGTGTACAGGGCCTCTACGAGCAGTACTTC
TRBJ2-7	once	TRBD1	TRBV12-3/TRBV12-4	CASSWDRTYEQYF	TGTGCCAGCAGTTGGGACAGGACCTACGAGCAGTACTTC
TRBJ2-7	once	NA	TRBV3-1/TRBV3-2	CASSQAERSQYF	TGTGCCAGCAGCCAGGCAGAGCGATCGCAGTACTTC
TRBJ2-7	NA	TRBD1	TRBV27	CASGSGTDFYEQYF	TGTGCCAGCGGTTCCGGGACAGACTTCTACGAGCAGTACTTC